The clone carrying this TCR beta chain showed up many times. TCRdb fed the 5' RACE reads into MiXCR, producing one record per CDR3 protein. Of about 74,000 distinct CDR3 sequences in the sample, more than 5.5% are singletons; the top ten hold around 32%. The entry originates in a study of T cells after yellow fever vaccination. The CDR3 loop spans 16 amino acids. The V end lost 6 bases, the J end lost 0 bases, and 18 bases lay between the germline ends. The chain links TRBV12-3 or TRBV12-4 to TRBJ2-7, with a tentative D call TRBD1 (5 bases). The source is a man younger than 30 who received the YFV17D yellow fever vaccine. The source was CD8+ T cells sorted from PBMCs, collected 5 days after the first yellow fever vaccination. CDR3 amino acids: CASSPSKGPYSYEQYF. CDR3 DNA sequence: TGTGCCAGCAGCCCTAGTAAGGGGCCGTACTCCTACGAGCAGTACTTC.